The source of this T cell receptor (beta chain) is a study of patients and donors after allogeneic stem cell transplantation. The CDR3 extends over 15 amino acids. V lost 3 bases and J lost 2; bases outside the gene matches: 8. The germline V gene has CDR1 DFQATT and CDR2 SNEGSKA (reference sequence). In its sample, this clonotype was seen many times. MiXCR was run by TCRdb on the RT-PCR reads, yielding one entry per CDR3 protein. The profile shows some 880,000 distinct CDR3 sequences, under 20% of them singletons. Sequencing input: blood, either unsorted or a sorted T cell fraction (not recorded which). The receptor was derived from a human donor who was either an allogeneic HSCT recipient or a stem cell or donor lymphocyte infusion donor (not recorded which). It is not recorded whose cells these are; they may come from a transplant donor. This chain connects TRBV20-1 to TRBJ2-3; 7 bases match TRBD2. The CDR3 loop reads CSASPLRGNTDTQYF. CDR3 DNA: TGCAGTGCTAGTCCCTTGCGGGGGAACACAGATACGCAGTATTTT.